This TCR beta chain was found in a study of beta chain features in type 1 diabetes. Study-wide results and caveats: Researchers report that Type 1 diabetes patients had moderately but significantly shorter TCRB CDR3s across all four CD4+ subsets.

Germline CDR1 reads MDHEN; CDR2 reads SYDVKM. The CDR3 has 16 amino acids. V lost 6 bases, J lost 2 bases, and 19 bases lay in between. What was sequenced were expressed TCRB transcripts, since all of the isolated RNA had been reverse transcribed. TCRdb's copy holds only in-frame clones and misses some; the assay was immunoSEQ multiplex PCR. The sample includes about 660,000 clones, about 14% of them seen just once. Details on this clone: Its target is not known.

The chain joins TRBV28 to TRBJ2-5, with D possibly matching TRBD1 (7 bases). Material for sequencing was naive CD4+ T cells from blood. The sequence came from a young man with type 1 diabetes. CDR3 sequence (DNA): TGTGCCAGCAGGCCCCGGGGGACAGATTTTCAAGAGACCCAGTACTTC. Amino acid sequence: CASRPRGTDFQETQYF.